This section outlines one T cell receptor beta chain sequence together with its context. There is no known antigen for this receptor. Within one base of it there is no much larger clone, and no base qualities were kept. Trimming removed 3 bases from V and 0 bases from J, leaving 7 bases between the germline ends. The germline V gene provides CDR1 KGHSH and CDR2 LQKENI. Including the terminal cysteine and phenylalanine, the CDR3 comprises 14 residues. The read is trimmed to its CDR3 DNA, 42 bases read in frame from base 1. The trial excluded patients who had a history of autoimmune disease or who were on systemic immunosuppression. Peripheral blood for TCR sequencing was drawn from every dose cohort at baseline, at cycle 4 day 1 and at cycle 7 day 1. The samples were taken from a phase I, first-in-human, multicenter, open-label dose-escalation trial of ivuxolimab. Adults with locally advanced or metastatic melanoma, renal cell carcinoma, hepatocellular carcinoma or head and neck squamous cell carcinoma were enrolled in the trial. Before TCR sequencing, CD4+ and CD8+ T cells were separately sorted from peripheral blood.

These data come from a study of OX40 agonist ivuxolimab in advanced cancers. Turning to the overall study: The costimulatory receptor OX40 (CD134) was targeted by ivuxolimab, a fully human IgG2 agonistic monoclonal antibody. Intravenous ivuxolimab was administered to patients every 2 weeks at six dose levels: 0.01, 0.1, 0.3, 1.5, 3 and 10 mg/kg. Of the approximately 50 patients in dose escalation, 19 had hepatocellular carcinoma, about 15 had melanoma, 9 had renal cell carcinoma and 9 had head and neck cancer. The dose-escalation cohort was over 70% male with a mean age of about 65 years, ranging from roughly 20 to 80. Prior anti-PD-1, anti-PD-L1 or anti-CTLA-4 therapy was permitted, and about two fifths of dose-escalation patients had received checkpoint inhibitors. Partial responses were achieved by three dose-escalation patients, of whom one had hepatocellular carcinoma and two had cutaneous melanoma. The point of sequencing TCRbeta in the periphery was to test whether ivuxolimab changed TCR sequence diversity and drove clonal T-cell expansion. The paper describes the monotherapy dose-escalation part (N of about 47 patients) of the phase I trial of ivuxolimab. General findings and caveats noted by the study authors: Low levels of normalized T-cell clonal expansion were also seen in some patients who did not respond. At doses of 0.1 to 3.0 mg/kg, clonal expansion of both CD4+ and CD8+ T cells in blood was seen between baseline and week 6. After ivuxolimab, more expanded clones were found on average in CD8+ T cells than in CD4+ T cells. In partial responders in the 0.1-3.0 mg/kg groups, normalized peripheral clonal expansion was found to be among the lowest, especially among CD8+ T cells. The antigen specificity of the clonally expanded peripheral T cells was not determined.

To sequence the TCRbeta CDR3 region, genomic DNA was isolated from the sorted cells. TCRbeta CDR3 regions were sequenced using the immunoSEQ Assay. TCRdb took this table from immuneACCESS and kept in-frame rearrangements with V and J called. Such tables lack part of the clones; where checked against another copy, unresolved V genes explain under half of the gap, and the rest is unexplained. The sample contains 80,000 to 95,000 clones, about nine tenths of them found a single time. Jointly, the top ten make up 0.71% of the sample. The input for sequencing was CD4+ or CD8+ T cells sorted from blood, taken in a trial of the OX40 agonist ivuxolimab. This TCR came from an adult with an advanced solid tumor such as melanoma, head and neck, liver or kidney cancer. The chain couples TRBV18 to TRBJ2-3; the D segment cannot be called with confidence. The CDR3 region reads CASSPYRSTDTQYF. The nucleotide sequence reads as follows: TGTGCCAGCTCACCCTACAGAAGCACAGATACGCAGTATTTT.